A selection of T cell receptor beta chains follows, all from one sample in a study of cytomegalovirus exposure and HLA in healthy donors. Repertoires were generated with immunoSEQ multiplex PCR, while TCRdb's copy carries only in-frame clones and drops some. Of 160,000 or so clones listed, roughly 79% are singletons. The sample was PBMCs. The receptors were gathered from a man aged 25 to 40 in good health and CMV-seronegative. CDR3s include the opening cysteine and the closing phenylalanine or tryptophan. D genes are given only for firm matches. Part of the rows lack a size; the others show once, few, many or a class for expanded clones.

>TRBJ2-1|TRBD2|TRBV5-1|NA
TGCGCCAGCAGCCCAGGAGGTAGCGGGGGGTACAATGAGCAGTTCTTC
CASSPGGSGGYNEQFF
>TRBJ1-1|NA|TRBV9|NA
TGTGCCAGCAGCGCCTCGAGGATCCCTGAAGCTTTCTTT
CASSASRIPEAFF
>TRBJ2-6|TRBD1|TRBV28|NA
TGTGCCAGCAGTTCCGTGACAGGGGCTTCTGGGGCCAACGTCCTGACTTTC
CASSSVTGASGANVLTF
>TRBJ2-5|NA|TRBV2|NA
TGTGCCAGCATCAGGGATTTCCAAGAGACCCAGTACTTC
CASIRDFQETQYF
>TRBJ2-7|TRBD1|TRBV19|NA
TGTGCCAGTAGTGTCCAGGGGGCGCCGGGCGAGCAGTACTTC
CASSVQGAPGEQYF
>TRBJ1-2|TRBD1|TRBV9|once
TGTGCCAGCAGCCCTACGGGACAGACTAACTATGGCTACACCTTC
CASSPTGQTNYGYTF
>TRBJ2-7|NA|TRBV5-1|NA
TGCGCCAGCAGCTTGTCCCCGGACAGCAACTACGAGCAGTACTTC
CASSLSPDSNYEQYF
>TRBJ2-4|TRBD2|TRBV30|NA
TGTGCCAAGTCCGGGACTACCCCCGGATACATTCAGTACTTC
CAKSGTTPGYIQYF
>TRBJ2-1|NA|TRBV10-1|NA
TGCGCCAGCAGTGATGCCCGTAAGAGCTCCTACAATGAGCAGTTCTTC
CASSDARKSSYNEQFF
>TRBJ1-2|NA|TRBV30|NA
TGTGCCTGGAGTCCTCGGGGTGCGGGGACTCTGGGGGGCTACACCTTC
CAWSPRGAGTLGGYTF
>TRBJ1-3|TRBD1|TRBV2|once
TGTGCCACCACTCAGGGGGAAGCCACCATATATTTT
CATTQGEATIYF
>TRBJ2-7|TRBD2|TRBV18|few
TGTGCCAGCTCGTCAACGGGGGGAACCTACGAGCAGTACTTC
CASSSTGGTYEQYF
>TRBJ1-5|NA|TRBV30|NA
TGTGCCTGGAGTGTCCAGGACAATCAGCCCCAGCATTTT
CAWSVQDNQPQHF
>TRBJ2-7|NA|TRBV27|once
TGTGCCAGCAGTCCAACGCGGGGCCACGAGCAGTACTTC
CASSPTRGHEQYF
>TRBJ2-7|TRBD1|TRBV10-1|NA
TGCGCCAGCAGCCCAGGGGGCTACGAGCAGTACTTC
CASSPGGYEQYF
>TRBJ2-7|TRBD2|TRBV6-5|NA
TGTGCCAGCAGTTCTCCGCCTAGCGGGACTTCCGAGCAGTACTTC
CASSSPPSGTSEQYF
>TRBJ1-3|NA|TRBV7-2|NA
TGTGCCAGCAGCCTAGAGGGGGTATCCGGAAACACCATATATTTT
CASSLEGVSGNTIYF
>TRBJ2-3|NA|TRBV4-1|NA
TGCGCCAGCAGCCAAGTCGGTAGCAACTACCGCACAGATACGCAGTATTTT
CASSQVGSNYRTDTQYF
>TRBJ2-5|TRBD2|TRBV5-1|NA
TGCGCCAGCAGCTTGGGACTAGCGGGGAAGTACCAAGAGACCCAGTACTTC
CASSLGLAGKYQETQYF
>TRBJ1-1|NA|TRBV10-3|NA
TGTGCCATCAGTGATGTGAGTAAGAACACTGAAGCTTTCTTT
CAISDVSKNTEAFF
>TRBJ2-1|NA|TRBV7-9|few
TGTGGTTCAGGTGTCTATGAGCAGTTCTTC
CGSGVYEQFF
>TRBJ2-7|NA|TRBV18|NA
TGTGCCAGCTCACCACCGCGGGGCGAGCAGTACTTC
CASSPPRGEQYF
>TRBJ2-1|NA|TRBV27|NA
TGTGCCAGCGCAGGGTCCTCCTACAATGAGCAGTTCTTC
CASAGSSYNEQFF
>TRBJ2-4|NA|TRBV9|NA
TGTGCCAGCAGCGTAGAGGGGCTCGAAAACATTCAGTACTTC
CASSVEGLENIQYF
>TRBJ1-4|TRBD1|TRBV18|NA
TGTGCCAGCTCACTAGGGGGCCGAGAAAAACTGTTTTTT
CASSLGGREKLFF
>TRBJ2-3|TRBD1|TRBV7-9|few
TGTGCCAGCAGCTTCCCGGGGGTACAGGGGGCAGATACGCAGTATTTT
CASSFPGVQGADTQYF
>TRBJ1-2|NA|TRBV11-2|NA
TGTGCCAGCAGCTTAGCAGGAAATGGCTACACCTTC
CASSLAGNGYTF
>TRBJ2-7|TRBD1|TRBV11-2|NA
TGTGCCAGCAGAAAGGCCCAGGGGGCCCCGACCTTCAAGTACTTC
CASRKAQGAPTFKYF
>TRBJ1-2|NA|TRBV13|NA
TGTGCCAGCAGCTTAGGGACCCCAGGGGCTAACTATGGCTACACCTTC
CASSLGTPGANYGYTF
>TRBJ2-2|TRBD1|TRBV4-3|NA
TGCGCCAGCAGCCAAGGAGGGGGCCGCACCGGGGAGCTGTTTTTT
CASSQGGGRTGELFF
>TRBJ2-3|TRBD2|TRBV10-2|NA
TGCGCCAGCAGTGAGTCGACTAGCGGGAGTATCAATACGCAGTATTTT
CASSESTSGSINTQYF
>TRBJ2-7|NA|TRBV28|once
TGTGCCAGCACCCCTTGGTTAGAGGTCTCCTACGAGCAGTACTTC
CASTPWLEVSYEQYF
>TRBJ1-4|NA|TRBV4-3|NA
TGCGCCAGCAGCCAATTATCCCGGACAGAGTCACCTAATGAAAAACTGTTTTTT
CASSQLSRTESPNEKLFF
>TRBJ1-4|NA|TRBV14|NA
TGTGCCAGCAGCCTCCTCCCGGGACGGGGGAGTGAAAAACTGTTTTTT
CASSLLPGRGSEKLFF
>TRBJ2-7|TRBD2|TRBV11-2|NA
TGTGCCAGCAGCCCGGGACTAGCGGGAGATCGTTACGAGCAGTACTTC
CASSPGLAGDRYEQYF
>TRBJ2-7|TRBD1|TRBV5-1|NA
TGCGCCAGCAGCTTGGCACAGGGGCTCCCCTACGAGCAGTACTTC
CASSLAQGLPYEQYF
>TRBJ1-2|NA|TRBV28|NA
TGTGCCAGCAGCCCCAGGGTTAACTATGGCTACACCTTC
CASSPRVNYGYTF
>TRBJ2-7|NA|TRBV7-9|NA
TGTGCCAGCAGCCCTGGACTATCGTCCTACGAGCAGTACTTC
CASSPGLSSYEQYF
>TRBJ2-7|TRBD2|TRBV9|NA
TGTGCCAGCAGCGTAGGCAACCTAGCGGGCTACGAGCAGTACTTC
CASSVGNLAGYEQYF
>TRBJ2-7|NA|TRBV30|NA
TGTGCCTGGAGTGTACAACAAAGCTCCTACGAGCAGTACTTC
CAWSVQQSSYEQYF
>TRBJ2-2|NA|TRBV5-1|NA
TGCGCCAGCAGCTTGGGTCCGGGTTTCAGCACCGGGGAGCTGTTTTTT
CASSLGPGFSTGELFF
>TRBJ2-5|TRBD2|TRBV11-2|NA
TGTGCCAGCAGCTTGAGGCGGGAGGTGAGCGAGTCGACCCAGTACTTC
CASSLRREVSESTQYF
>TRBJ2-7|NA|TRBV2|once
TGTGCCAGCAAAGAAACGGAGTCCTACGAGCAGTACTTC
CASKETESYEQYF
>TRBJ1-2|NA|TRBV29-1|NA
TGCAGCGTGGACCGGGGTTCCTATGGCTACACCTTC
CSVDRGSYGYTF
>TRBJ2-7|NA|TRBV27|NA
TGTGCCAGCAGTTTATCACCTAGCTCCTACGAGCAGTACTTC
CASSLSPSSYEQYF
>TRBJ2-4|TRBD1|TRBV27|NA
TGTGCCAGCAGTCCCCACAGGGGTTACGCCAAAAACATTCAGTACTTC
CASSPHRGYAKNIQYF
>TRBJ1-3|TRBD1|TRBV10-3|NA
TGTGCCGGCAACAGGGGTGGGGGAAACACCATATATTTT
CAGNRGGGNTIYF
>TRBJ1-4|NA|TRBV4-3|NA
TGCGCCAGCAGCCAAGACGACAGCCACAATGAAAAACTGTTTTTT
CASSQDDSHNEKLFF
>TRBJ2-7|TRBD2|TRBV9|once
TGTGCCAGCAGCGCGGCCGCGGCGGGGGCCTACGAGCAGTACTTC
CASSAAAAGAYEQYF
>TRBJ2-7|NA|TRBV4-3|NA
TGCGCCAGCAGCCAAGATCTGTCTAGCGTCGAGCAGTACTTC
CASSQDLSSVEQYF
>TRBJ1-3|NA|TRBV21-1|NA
TGTGCCAGCAGCTGGCATGCTGGAAACACCATATATTTT
CASSWHAGNTIYF
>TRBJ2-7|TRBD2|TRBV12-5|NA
TGTGCTAGTGGTTTGGTAGGGGAAAGTGTGGGGACTAGCGGAAGGAGCTCCTACGAGCAGTACTTC
CASGLVGESVGTSGRSSYEQYF
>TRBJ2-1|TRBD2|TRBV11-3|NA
TGTGCCAGCAGCGTTGGGCGGGGGGGCCTCAGCAATGAGCAGTTCTTC
CASSVGRGGLSNEQFF
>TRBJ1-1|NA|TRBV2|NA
TGTGCCAGCAGAGCCAGGGTTAACACTGAAGCTTTCTTT
CASRARVNTEAFF